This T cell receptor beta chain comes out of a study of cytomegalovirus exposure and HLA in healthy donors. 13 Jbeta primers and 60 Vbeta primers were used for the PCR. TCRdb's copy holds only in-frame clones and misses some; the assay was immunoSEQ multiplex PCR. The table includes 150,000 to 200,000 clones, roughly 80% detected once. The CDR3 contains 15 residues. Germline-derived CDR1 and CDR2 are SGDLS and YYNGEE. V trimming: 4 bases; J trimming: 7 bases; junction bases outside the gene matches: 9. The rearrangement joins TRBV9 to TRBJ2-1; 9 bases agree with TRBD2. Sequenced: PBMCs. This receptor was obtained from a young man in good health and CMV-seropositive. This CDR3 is CASSLRLAGMNEQFF. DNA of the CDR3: TGTGCCAGCAGCCTTCGTCTAGCGGGGATGAATGAGCAGTTCTTC.